These 28 T cell receptor beta chains share one sample of origin, sequenced in a study of blood T cell repertoires in COVID-19. Generated by immunoSEQ multiplex PCR, the TCRdb table keeps only in-frame clones and is missing some. This sample has 180,000 or so clones, with about four fifths found just once. The sample taken for sequencing was PBMCs or T cells enriched from blood (not recorded which). The receptors were sampled from a man in his fifties who had recovered from COVID-19.

This clone was detected only once. The chain's CDR3 is CASSPVVGHAFF. In DNA form, the CDR3 reads TGTGCCAGCAGTCCCGTTGTTGGGCACGCTTTCTTT. The chain uses TRBV28 and TRBJ1-1; D uncertain. Germline CDR1 is MDHEN and CDR2 is SYDVKM. Trimming shortened V by 5 bases and J by 11 bases, and 15 bases separated the two germline ends. The CDR3 runs to 12 residues.

The rearrangement joins TRBV12-1 to TRBJ2-6; the table assigns TRBD2, which was not confirmed against the DNA. TRBV12-1 is reported as a pseudogene. The CDR3 has 16 residues. The CDR3 sequence is CANWGAAFSGANVLTF. The CDR3 DNA sequence: TGTGCCAACTGGGGAGCTGCCTTCTCTGGGGCCAACGTCCTGACTTTC.

This clone showed up just a few times. This chain joins TRBV30 and TRBJ2-2, with D tentatively TRBD1 (6 bases). The germline CDR1 and CDR2 sequences are GTSNPN and SVGIG (reference sequence). The CDR3 is 20 amino acids. The V and J ends lost 0 bases and 1 base respectively, with 24 bases between them. The CDR3 reads CAWSVTLGGYHGLNTGELFF. The DNA of the CDR3 is TGTGCCTGGAGTGTTACATTAGGGGGTTATCATGGTTTGAACACCGGGGAGCTGTTTTTT.

The rearrangement joins TRBV28 to TRBJ1-1; a weak D match, TRBD1 (5 bases). Germline V gene sequence: CDR1 MDHEN, CDR2 SYDVKM. The CDR3 has 13 amino acids. The germline V and J ends were trimmed by 8 bases and 3 bases, with 13 bases remaining between them. The CDR3 here is CASWDKGYTEAFF. The CDR3 DNA is TGTGCCAGCTGGGATAAGGGGTACACTGAAGCTTTCTTT.

A word on this clone: Sequence at one end of the junction differs from germline and may be a read error. The V call is TRBV28, the J call TRBJ1-2; TRBD1 aligns across 7 bases. CDR1 is MDHEN and CDR2 is SYDVKM in the germline V gene. CDR3 length: 13 residues. The CDR3 sequence is CASSLIGGTASFF. The CDR3 DNA follows: TGTGCCAGCAGTTTAATAGGGGGGACAGCCTCCTTCTTC.

The chain recombines TRBV7-8 with TRBJ1-5; D not certain. V lost 7 bases and J 3 bases, leaving 10 bases between the germline ends. The CDR3 loop spans 13 amino acids. Germline loops: CDR1 SGHVS, CDR2 FQNEAQ. The CDR3 coding sequence is TGTGCCAGCACTGGGCAGTTCAATCAGCCCCAGCATTTT. The encoded protein is CASTGQFNQPQHF.

The chain recombines TRBV5-8 with TRBJ2-1, with a tentative D call TRBD1 (6 bases). Per the germline V gene, CDR1 is SGHTS and CDR2 is YDEGEE. CDR3 length equals 15 residues. V lost 4 bases and J lost 6, with 17 bases in between. The CDR3 is CASSPRGGVGNEQFF. The CDR3 region has the DNA TGTGCCAGCAGCCCCAGAGGGGGAGTAGGCAATGAGCAGTTCTTC.

V usage is TRBV29-1 and J usage is TRBJ2-1, with 11 bases identical to TRBD2. J lost 6 bases, V lost 4 bases, and 8 bases had no gene match. Germline-derived CDR1 and CDR2 are SQVTM and ANQGSEA. The length of the CDR3 is 15 residues. Written as DNA, the CDR3 is TGCAGCGTTGGGACACTAGCGGGAGTACCCAATGAGCAGTTCTTC. Its protein is CSVGTLAGVPNEQFF.

The chain has TRBV7-9 and TRBJ2-3, with 8 bases identical to TRBD2. V lost 1 base, J lost 5 bases, and 2 bases stayed unmatched. CDR3 length: 14 residues. Germline-derived CDR1 and CDR2 are SEHNR and FQNEAQ (reference sequence). The CDR3 protein is CASSLVAGLDTQYF. The CDR3, as DNA: TGTGCCAGCAGCTTAGTAGCGGGGCTAGATACGCAGTATTTT.

In the case of this clone: The same CDR3 arises from other DNA sequences in this sample as well. J is TRBJ2-1 and V is TRBV2; D not resolved. Germline V lookup: CDR1 SNHLY, CDR2 FYNNEI. Trimming removed 5 bases at V and 2 bases at J, with 4 bases between. The CDR3 is made up of 12 amino acids. CDR3 residues: CASSSPYNEQFF. Written as DNA, the CDR3 is TGTGCCAGCAGTAGCCCCTACAATGAGCAGTTCTTC. Drawing the rest from reference TRBV2 and TRBJ2-1, the complete variable domain is EPEVTQTPSHQVTQMGQEVILRCVPISNHLYFYWYRQILGQKVEFLVSFYNNEISEKSEIFDDQFSVERPDGSNFTLKIRSTKLEDSAMYFCASSSPYNEQFFGPGTRLTVL.

V is TRBV24-1 and J is TRBJ1-5, with a weak D call TRBD1 (5 bases). With 4 bases removed from V and 6 bases from J, the gap between germline ends came to 15 bases. The CDR3 contains 15 residues. Germline V lookup: CDR1 KGHDR, CDR2 SFDVKD. The CDR3 reads CATSDPGGDGQPQHF. DNA for the CDR3: TGTGCCACCAGTGACCCCGGGGGGGACGGTCAGCCCCAGCATTTT.

This chain uses TRBV11-1 with TRBJ1-1, with 7 bases lining up with TRBD1. Trimming took 5 bases from V and 8 from J; bases not matched to a gene: 5. The CDR3 runs to 12 residues. Germline V gives CDR1 SGHAT, CDR2 FQDESV (reference sequence). The CDR3 coding sequence is TGTGCCAGCAGCCTGATGGACAGGGAAGCTTTCTTT. This sequence encodes CASSLMDREAFF.

The chain joins TRBV6-5 to TRBJ2-7; 10 positions match TRBD1. CDR1 is MNHEY and CDR2 is SVGAGI in the germline V gene. This CDR3 is 14 amino acids long. Trimming at V came to 10 bases and at J to 5 bases, leaving 11 bases not matched to a gene. The CDR3 DNA is TGTGCCACCACGACAGGGGGCGCATCTAACGAGCAGTACTTC. Translation gives CATTTGGASNEQYF.

The chain employs TRBV2 and TRBJ1-5, with TRBD1 as a possible D gene (5 bases). The V end was cut by 3 bases, the J end by 6 bases, with 15 bases between. Germline assignment: CDR1 SNHLY and CDR2 FYNNEI. The CDR3 sequence is 15 residues long. The CDR3 protein is CASSERTGVSQPQHF. The CDR3 DNA is TGTGCCAGCAGTGAGAGGACGGGGGTCTCTCAGCCCCAGCATTTT.

The chain couples TRBV11-2 to TRBJ2-1; 7 positions match TRBD2. This CDR3 comprises 15 residues. Trimming at V came to 1 base and at J to 8 bases, leaving 8 bases not matched to a gene. CDR1 is SGHAT and CDR2 is FQNNGV in the germline V gene. As DNA, the CDR3 is TGTGCCAGCAGCTTAGCGGGAGGAGACATCCATGAGCAGTTCTTC. Translated, it gives CASSLAGGDIHEQFF.

V and J are TRBV19 and TRBJ2-7, with TRBD2 matching over 7 bases. Trimming cost V 3 bases and J 7 bases; bases outside gene matches: 6. The V gene's germline CDR1 is LNHDA and CDR2 SQIVND (reference sequence). The length of the CDR3 is 13 residues. As DNA, the CDR3 is TGTGCCAGTAGTATCGATGGGAGGGGAGAGCAGTACTTC. This sequence encodes CASSIDGRGEQYF.

This clone is deemed medium-sized. The chain joins TRBV7-3 to TRBJ2-7; 9 bases are a match to TRBD1. CDR1 SGHTA and CDR2 FQGTGA come from the germline V gene. V was pared by 5 bases and J by 0 bases, with 5 bases of the junction left unmatched. There are 15 residues in the CDR3. The CDR3 spells CASSIGTGSSYEQYF. CDR3 DNA sequence: TGTGCCAGCAGCATAGGGACAGGGAGCTCCTACGAGCAGTACTTC.

This clone has a handful of counts. The V gene is TRBV6-1, the J gene TRBJ2-7, with D maybe TRBD2 (5 bases). Trimming shortened V by 1 base and J by 4 bases, and 11 bases separated the two germline ends. This CDR3 is built from 14 residues. The germline V gene has CDR1 MNHNS and CDR2 SASEGT. The CDR3: CASSEEGRRYEQYF. The CDR3 DNA sequence: TGTGCCAGCAGTGAAGAGGGCAGGAGGTACGAGCAGTACTTC.

The chain couples TRBV12-3 or TRBV12-4 to TRBJ1-5; TRBD1 is a possible D gene (5 bases). The CDR3 consists of 13 residues. V lost 3 bases and J lost 7, with 10 bases in between. The chain's CDR3 is CASSFREEQPQHF. DNA of the CDR3: TGTGCCAGCAGTTTCAGGGAAGAGCAGCCCCAGCATTTT.

V and J are TRBV9 and TRBJ1-2, with 7 bases matching TRBD1. The ends lost 3 bases at V and 3 bases at J; junction bases unmatched: 8. Germline CDR1 SGDLS, CDR2 YYNGEE. This CDR3 region has 15 residues. Here the CDR3 reads CASSDRDSPYYGYTF. In nucleotides, the CDR3 is TGTGCCAGCAGCGACCGGGACAGTCCCTACTATGGCTACACCTTC.

This clone has only a few counts. V and J are TRBV5-1 and TRBJ2-2, with D tentatively TRBD2 (6 bases). Germline CDR1 reads SGHRS; CDR2 reads YFSETQ. V was trimmed by 2 bases and J by 0 bases, leaving 23 bases between them. CDR3 length equals 20 residues. The CDR3 DNA follows: TGCGCCAGCAGCTTAACGGACGCAGGGCGGGGTCCGTCGAACACCGGGGAGCTGTTTTTT. Translated: CASSLTDAGRGPSNTGELFF.

This clone was counted once. The V call is TRBV28, the J call TRBJ1-6; 10 positions agree with TRBD1. This CDR3 comprises 17 residues. The germline gives CDR1 MDHEN, CDR2 SYDVKM. Trimming cost V 4 bases and J 7 bases; bases outside gene matches: 10. The CDR3 coding sequence is TGTGCCAGCAGTTCAACGGGACAGGGGTTGTTGAATTCACCCCTCCACTTT. Its translation: CASSSTGQGLLNSPLHF.

Written as DNA, the CDR3 is TGTGCCAGCAGTTTTACAGGGGTTAGAGACTATGGCTACACCTTC. Residues: CASSFTGVRDYGYTF. This chain joins TRBV28 and TRBJ1-2, with 7 bases fitting TRBD1. J was trimmed by 3 bases and V by 3 bases; bases with no gene match: 7. Germline values: CDR1 MDHEN, CDR2 SYDVKM. This CDR3 has 15 residues.

The rearrangement uses TRBV7-2 and TRBJ2-7; TRBD2 aligns across 7 bases. Trimming removed 5 bases from V and 3 bases from J; junction bases left unmatched: 7. CDR3 length: 14 residues. CDR1 and CDR2 (germline): SGHTA, FQGNSA. The CDR3 DNA reads TGTGCCAGCAGCCTGACTAGCCGACACTACGAGCAGTACTTC. Its translation: CASSLTSRHYEQYF.

J is TRBJ2-2 and V is TRBV19; TRBD1 might be the D (6 bases). The CDR3 totals 16 residues. CDR1 LNHDA and CDR2 SQIVND come from the germline V gene (reference sequence). With 7 bases removed from V and 2 bases from J, the gap between germline ends came to 17 bases. The CDR3 DNA sequence: TGTGCCAGTACCTCCTGGGACAAGGCAAACACCGGGGAGCTGTTTTTT. This gives the protein CASTSWDKANTGELFF. Full variable domain (rest looked up from reference TRBV19 and TRBJ2-2): DGGITQSPKYLFRKEGQNVTLSCEQNLNHDAMYWYRQDPGQGLRLIYYSQIVNDFQKGDIAEGYSVSREKKESFPLTVTSAQKNPTAFYLCASTSWDKANTGELFFGEGSRLTVL.

The V call is TRBV30, the J call TRBJ1-4; D is uncertain. Germline V gene data show CDR1 as GTSNPN and CDR2 as SVGIG (reference sequence). This CDR3 region has 13 residues. Trimming pared 2 bases from V and 5 bases from J, leaving 9 bases between. The DNA of the CDR3 is TGTGCCTGGAGTACCACGGTGAATGAAAAACTGTTTTTT. Its protein product is CAWSTTVNEKLFF.

The chain uses TRBV3-1 (or the pseudogene TRBV3-2) and TRBJ2-3; D is possibly TRBD2 (8 bases). The CDR3 runs to 18 residues. Germline CDR1 is LGHDT and CDR2 is YNNKEL (reference sequence). The V gene lost 4 bases and the J gene lost 1 base, with 21 bases spanning the gap. This CDR3 is CASSRRQGGGRGTDTQYF. For the CDR3, the DNA is TGTGCCAGCAGCCGCAGACAGGGCGGGGGGCGAGGCACAGATACGCAGTATTTT.

The chain carries TRBV24-1 and TRBJ1-5; TRBD1 is a possible D gene (5 bases). The V gene's germline CDR1 is KGHDR and CDR2 SFDVKD. The CDR3 is 14 residues long. V gave up 9 bases and J gave up 0 bases, with 11 bases separating them. In DNA form, the CDR3 reads TGTGCCACCGCGGGACGGATTAGCAATCAGCCCCAGCATTTT. This sequence encodes CATAGRISNQPQHF.